The TCR beta chain described here comes from a study of cytomegalovirus exposure and HLA in healthy donors. Findings of the study overall: Researchers reported from a later analysis that most CMV-associated TCR beta chains appeared HLA-restricted.

At the time of sampling, donors were nominally healthy, though unrecorded immune exposures were likely. Amplification used 60 Vbeta primers and 13 Jbeta primers. The repertoire was sequenced with immunoSEQ multiplex PCR; TCRdb's copy has only in-frame clones and lacks some. The sample records under 200,000 clones, 70% to 85% being singletons. The V gene end was trimmed by 4 bases and the J gene end by 2 bases; junction bases not matched to a gene: 7. The CDR3 spans 16 residues. CDR1 MDHEN and CDR2 SYDVKM come from the germline V gene. About this clone itself: Its target is not known.

What was sequenced was PBMCs. The chain couples TRBV28 to TRBJ2-7, with 11 bases fitting TRBD2. This TCR came from a man aged 40-49 years in good health and CMV-seronegative. The CDR3 coding sequence is TGTGCCAGCAGTTCTCCAACTAGCGGGAGAACCTACGAGCAGTACTTC. Its protein is CASSSPTSGRTYEQYF.